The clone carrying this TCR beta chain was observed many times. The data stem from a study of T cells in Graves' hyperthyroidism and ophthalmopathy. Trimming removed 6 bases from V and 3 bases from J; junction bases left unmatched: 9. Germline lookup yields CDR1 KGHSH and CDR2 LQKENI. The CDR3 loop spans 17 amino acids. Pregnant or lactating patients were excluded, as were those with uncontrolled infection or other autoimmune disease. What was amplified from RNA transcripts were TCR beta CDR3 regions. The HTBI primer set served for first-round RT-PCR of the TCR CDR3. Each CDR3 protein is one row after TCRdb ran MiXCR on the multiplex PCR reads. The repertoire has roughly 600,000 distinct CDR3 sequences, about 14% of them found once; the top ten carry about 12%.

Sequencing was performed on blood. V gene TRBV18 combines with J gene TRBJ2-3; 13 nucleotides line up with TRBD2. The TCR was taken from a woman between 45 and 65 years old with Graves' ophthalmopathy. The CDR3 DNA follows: TGTGCCAGCTCCCTTAGACTAGCGGGAGGAGGAACAGATACGCAGTATTTT. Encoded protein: CASSLRLAGGGTDTQYF.